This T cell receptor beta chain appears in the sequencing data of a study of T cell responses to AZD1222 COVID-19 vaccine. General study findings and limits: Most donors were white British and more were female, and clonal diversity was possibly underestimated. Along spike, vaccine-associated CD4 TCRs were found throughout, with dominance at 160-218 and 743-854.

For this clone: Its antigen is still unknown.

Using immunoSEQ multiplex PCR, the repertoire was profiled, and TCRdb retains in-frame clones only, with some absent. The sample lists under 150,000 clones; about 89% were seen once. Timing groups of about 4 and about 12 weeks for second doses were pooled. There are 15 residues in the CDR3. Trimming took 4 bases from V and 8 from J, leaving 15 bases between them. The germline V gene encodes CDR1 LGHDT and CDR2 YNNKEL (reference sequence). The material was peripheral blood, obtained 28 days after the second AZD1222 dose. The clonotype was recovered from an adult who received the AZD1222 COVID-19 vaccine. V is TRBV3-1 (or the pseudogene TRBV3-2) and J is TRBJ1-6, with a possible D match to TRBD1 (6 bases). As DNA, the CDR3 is TGTGCCAGCAGCCTGACAGGAGGTGGGGATTCACCCCTCCACTTT. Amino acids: CASSLTGGGDSPLHF.